This TCR beta chain was obtained from a study of cytomegalovirus exposure and HLA in healthy donors. Study-wide results and limits: Reports indicated that the classifier achieved high specificity and sensitivity in diagnosing cytomegalovirus status. Per a prior analysis, the majority of TCR beta V segments were productive roughly 90% or roughly 30% of the time. One cluster of highly shared sequence variants probably arose as a sequencing artifact.

Though probably carrying unrecorded immune exposures, donors were nominally healthy at sampling. Germline CDR1 and CDR2: LNHNV and YYDKDF (reference sequence). The CDR3 length is 15 residues. Trimming cost V 1 base and J 0 bases, with 7 bases left between them. Comments on this clone: As yet, its antigen is unknown.

Primers: 60 Vbeta forward and 13 Jbeta reverse. Data came from immunoSEQ multiplex PCR; TCRdb stores just in-frame clones and leaves some out. The table records 170,000 or so clones, roughly 75% of them present only once. The genes are TRBV15 and TRBJ2-1, with D tentatively TRBD2 (6 bases). The TCR sequence derives from a woman aged 45-59 years in good health and CMV-seropositive. Sequenced material: PBMCs. In nucleotides, the CDR3 is TGTGCCACCAGCAGAGCCGGGGGCTCCTACAATGAGCAGTTCTTC. It specifies CATSRAGGSYNEQFF. Full variable domain (remainder filled in from reference TRBV15 and TRBJ2-1): DAMVIQNPRYQVTQFGKPVTLSCSQTLNHNVMYWYQQKSSQAPKLLFHYYDKDFNNEADTPDNFQSRRPNTSFCFLDIRSPGLGDTAMYLCATSRAGGSYNEQFFGPGTRLTVL.